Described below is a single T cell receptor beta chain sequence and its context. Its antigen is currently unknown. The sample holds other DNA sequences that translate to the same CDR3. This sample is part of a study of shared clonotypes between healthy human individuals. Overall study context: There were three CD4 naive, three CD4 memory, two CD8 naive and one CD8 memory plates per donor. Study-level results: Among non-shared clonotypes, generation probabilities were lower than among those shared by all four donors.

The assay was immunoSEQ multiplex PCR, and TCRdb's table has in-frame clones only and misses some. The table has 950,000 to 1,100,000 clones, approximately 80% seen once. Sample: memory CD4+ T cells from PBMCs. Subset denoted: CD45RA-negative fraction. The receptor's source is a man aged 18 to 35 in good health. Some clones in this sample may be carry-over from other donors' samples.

The DNA of the CDR3 is TGTGCCATCAGACCGGGACAGGGGGCTTACGAGCAGTACTTC. Protein: CAIRPGQGAYEQYF. The genes are TRBV10-3 and TRBJ2-7, with TRBD1 matching 12 bases. The junction had 4 bases not matched to a gene; V was cut back by 6 bases and J by 4 bases. The CDR3 spans 14 residues. From germline, CDR1 is ENHRY and CDR2 SYGVKD.